This TCR beta chain emerged from a study of cytomegalovirus exposure and HLA in healthy donors. The PCR made use of 60 Vbeta and 13 Jbeta primers. Original data processing: A follow-up analysis tallied around 76 million unique TCR beta chains, roughly 11 million shared. Repertoires were generated with immunoSEQ multiplex PCR, while TCRdb's copy carries only in-frame clones and drops some. That table supplies the V and J calls and clone size; D and trimming were determined from the DNA. The table records about 83,000 clones, 80% to 90% of them present only once. Germline V CDR1 and CDR2: MGHDK, SYGVNS. Trimming pared 6 bases from V and 8 bases from J, leaving 10 bases between. The CDR3 sequence is 12 residues long. The sample holds one count of this clone.

V and J are TRBV25-1 and TRBJ2-2; D call uncertain. Material: PBMCs. The source of this sequence is a young woman in good health and CMV-seronegative. CDR3 nucleotide sequence: TGTGCCAGCAGCCAGGTGGTGGGGGAGCTGTTTTTT. Translated, it gives CASSQVVGELFF. Using reference TRBV25-1 and TRBJ2-2 for the parts outside the CDR3, the full variable domain is EADIYQTPRYLVIGTGKKITLECSQTMGHDKMYWYQQDPGMELHLIHYSYGVNSTEKGDLSSESTVSRIRTEHFPLTLESARPSHTSQYLCASSQVVGELFFGEGSRLTVL.